This paragraph reports one T cell receptor (beta chain). Its antigen is unknown. The sample originates from a study of shared clonotypes between healthy human individuals. Whole-study results and caveats: Even with large depth, rarefaction showed that sorted-subset sequencing was incomplete. There were few donors, and this limited the genetic and exposure-history diversity represented. Clonotypes that were shared across a handful of donors made up around 5% of naive CD4 clonotypes. The generation probabilities recorded for non-shared clonotypes fell below those of clonotypes shared by all four donors.

Trimming stripped 3 bases from V and 3 bases from J, with 17 bases between. The V gene's germline CDR1 is MDHEN and CDR2 SYDVKM. The CDR3 spans 17 residues. The protocol was immunoSEQ multiplex PCR, while the TCRdb copy is restricted to in-frame clones and leaves out a portion. The sample holds roughly 1 million clones, 75% to 85% seen once. The sample taken for sequencing was memory CD4+ T cells from PBMCs. As to subset: CD45RA-negative fraction. The clonotype was recovered from a man aged 18 to 29 in good health. Some clones in this sample may be carry-over from other donors' samples. The chain joins TRBV28 to TRBJ2-2; D might be TRBD1 (5 bases). CDR3: CASSFLGREGHTGELFF. The CDR3, as DNA: TGTGCCAGCAGTTTTCTAGGCAGGGAAGGTCACACCGGGGAGCTGTTTTTT. The full variable domain, in which reference TRBV28 and TRBJ2-2 provide the parts outside the CDR3, is DVKVTQSSRYLVKRTGEKVFLECVQDMDHENMFWYRQDPGLGLRLIYFSYDVKMKEKGDIPEGYSVSREKKERFSLILESASTNQTSMYLCASSFLGREGHTGELFFGEGSRLTVL.